The present T cell receptor beta chain was sequenced within a study of blood T cell repertoires in COVID-19 (dated by TCRdb to 2018 to 2020). A note on the overall study: Collaborator samples came from the United States, Italy and Spain and covered acute and convalescent phases of COVID-19. The material from the prospective study consisted of cDNA or gDNA derived from T cells, B-cell-depleted T cells, or PBMCs. Deeply sampled blood TCRbeta repertoires from subjects exposed to, actively infected with, or recovered from COVID-19 were included in the dataset. The repertoires were released in a freely available public database meant as a resource for research on the immune response to SARS-CoV-2. Samples came from the ongoing ImmuneRACE study (first 160 participants) plus 1,254 subjects from 6 global collaborators. Sample metadata almost always included a de-identified subject ID, COVID-19 status, age in years and sex. Where HLA class I and class II types were available, the types were taken from metadata supplied by the sample provider, not from assay-based typing. Broader findings and caveats from the paper: How much clinical and demographic metadata was included differed by source and by participant, and the metadata was provided uncurated.

Trimming removed 5 bases from V and 5 bases from J, leaving 16 bases between the germline ends. From the cysteine up to the phenylalanine, the CDR3 has a length of 15 residues. Just CDR3 DNA is preserved here, 45 bases in frame from base 1. Looking up the germline V gene (reference sequence) yields CDR1 SGHKS and CDR2 YYEKEE. The collaborating institutions used their own protocols to collect whole blood in K2EDTA tubes. For TCRbeta analysis, collaborators shipped samples in one of three forms: frozen whole blood, isolated PBMCs, or DNA extracted from either of those sample types. With respect to this clone: Its specific antigen is unknown. It has no much larger one-base neighbor in the sample; base qualities were not kept.

The immunoSEQ Assay, a bias-controlled multiplex PCR, was used to amplify TCRbeta CDR3 regions from genomic DNA. The paper's processing steps were these. Within the assay, amplification of reference gene primers was used to estimate how many nucleated cells each sample contained. To quantify the absolute abundance of each unique TCRbeta CDR3 rearrangement, sequence reads were collapsed and filtered. For each sample, productive Simpson clonality was calculated by taking the square root of Simpson's diversity index across productive rearrangements. Sourced from immuneACCESS, this table was stored by TCRdb with only in-frame sequences that have V and J called. A share of the clones is absent; for the studies checked, an unresolved V gene accounts for under half, and the remainder has no known explanation. V and J calls and clone size are copied from that table; D and trimming were computed from the DNA. The sample table lists roughly 55,000 clones, almost 80% of them with a count of one. 3% to 3.5% of the sample is in the top ten clones.

Sequences were obtained from peripheral blood. The chain joins TRBV5-5 to TRBJ2-2; the D gene is possibly TRBD1, with 5 bases matching. The sequence was collected from a man between 60 and 75 years old with acute or convalescent COVID-19. CDR3 loop: CASSIEPRATGELFF. The sequenced DNA is TGTGCCAGCAGTATCGAACCCAGGGCGACCGGGGAGCTGTTTTTT.